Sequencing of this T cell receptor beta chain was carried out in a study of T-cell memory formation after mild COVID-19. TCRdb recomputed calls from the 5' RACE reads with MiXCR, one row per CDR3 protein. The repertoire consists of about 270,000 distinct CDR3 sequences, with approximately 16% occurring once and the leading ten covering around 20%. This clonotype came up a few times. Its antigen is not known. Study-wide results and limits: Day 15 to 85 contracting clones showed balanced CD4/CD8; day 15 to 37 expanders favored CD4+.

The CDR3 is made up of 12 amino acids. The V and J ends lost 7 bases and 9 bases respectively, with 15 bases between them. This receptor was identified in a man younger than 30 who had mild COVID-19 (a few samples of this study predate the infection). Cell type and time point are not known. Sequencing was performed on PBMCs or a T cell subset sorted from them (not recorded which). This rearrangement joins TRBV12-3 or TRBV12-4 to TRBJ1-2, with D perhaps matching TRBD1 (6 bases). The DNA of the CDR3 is TGTGCCAGCAATCACAGGGAAATGAGCTACACCTTC. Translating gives CASNHREMSYTF.